This record concerns one TCR beta chain sequence. The data derive from a study of blood T cell repertoires in COVID-19. Study overall: Whether acute or convalescent, the COVID-19 samples came from the United States, Italy and Spain.

Participants came from some 26 US areas, aged roughly 18 to 89 years. Membership in each cohort depended on participant-reported clinical history. Germline-derived CDR1 and CDR2 are SGHNT and YENEEA. The CDR3 runs to 15 residues. Trimming removed 5 bases from V and 1 base from J; junction bases left unmatched: 6. Produced via immunoSEQ multiplex PCR; TCRdb's table is partial and in-frame only. The repertoire has almost 250,000 clones, 80% to 90% of them found once; the top ten carry over 4%. Sequenced input: PBMCs or T cells enriched from blood (not recorded which). The TCR comes from a woman between 25 and 40 years old who had recovered from COVID-19. The V and J genes are TRBV11-3 and TRBJ1-1; 8 bases map to TRBD1. The CDR3 protein is CASSPGGSGNTEAFF. Written as DNA, the CDR3 is TGTGCCAGCAGCCCAGGGGGCAGTGGGAACACTGAAGCTTTCTTT.